This T cell receptor beta chain was captured in a study of monozygotic twins with inflammatory bowel disease (dated 2019 in TCRdb). Some background on the complete study: A total of some 28 monozygotic twin pairs were included in the full study, comprising nine German pairs (four IBD-concordant, five IBD-discordant) and 19 IBD-discordant Danish pairs. Each individual had, on average, about 151 000 unique TCRalpha sequences and 181 000 unique TCRbeta sequences available for analysis. The search for disease-associated traits relied mainly on comparing, within discordant pairs, IBD patients with their genetically identical healthy co-twins.

Receptor libraries were prepared by 5' RACE. Each TCR library was prepared from about 3.5 ug of total RNA. For each sample, cDNA synthesis was carried out in eight separate reactions using SMARTScribe reverse transcriptase. During cDNA synthesis, template switching was used to introduce unique molecular identifiers that contained a 6-nucleotide sample barcode. TCRalpha and TCRbeta cDNA was amplified by two nested PCRs of 16 and 9 cycles, with bead purification after each PCR. Before amplification, the cDNA was treated with uracil DNA-glycosylase and purified using the QIAquick PCR purification kit. The second PCR was the step at which Illumina TruSeq-compatible adapters and sample-specific barcodes were added. TapeStation and Qubit were used to check library quality and concentration, and 4 to 6.5 ng of each library went into the pool. The pooled libraries were sequenced with 2 x 100 bp reads and custom sequencing primers on an Illumina HiSeq2500 single-index Rapid Run. The original methods were these. MiGEC version 1.2.6 was used for UMI-based consensus assembly to correct PCR and sequencing errors. MiXCR version 2.1.1 handled V(D)J alignment, clonotype assembly and CDR3 extraction. To normalise gene usage, clonotype sharing and MAIT/NKT TCR abundance, the analysis used the top 1000, 10 000 and 20 000 clonotypes per sample. Diversity was computed as the inverse Simpson index with the vegan R package after downsampling to 27 000 UMIs. Paired Mann-Whitney U tests on discordant twin pairs were used, with Benjamini-Hochberg multiple-testing correction. TCRdb reprocessed the reads and assigns one entry to each CDR3 protein sequence, leaving out DNA. TCRdb, rather than the study authors, made the V and J calls. The table held for this sample gives approximately 200,000 distinct CDR3 sequences. More than 7.5% of the sample rests with the top ten.

Findings and caveats that apply to the study as a whole: IBD patients had lower TCRbeta repertoire diversity, measured by the inverse Simpson index, than their healthy co-twins. No single strong signal or clonotype linked to IBD turned up in the results, so the idea that one exists was not supported. Differing immunosuppressive treatments among patients may have added background noise and inter-individual variability to the repertoires. Different T cell subtypes could not be distinguished in the analysis. IBD patients shared fewer clonotypes with other individuals than healthy twins did, most markedly in patients showing signs of disease activity. Repertoire similarity did not differ between concordant and discordant twins, which could be due to limited statistical power.

As concerns this clonotype: Its antigen remains undetermined.

From cysteine to phenylalanine, the CDR3 is 13 amino acids long. Only the protein is on record. According to the germline V gene (reference sequence), CDR1 reads DFQATT and CDR2 reads SNEGSKA. From each donor, a roughly 2.5 ml peripheral blood sample was collected into PAXgene tubes and stored at -80 degrees C. Without T cell sorting, total RNA was isolated from whole blood using the PAXgene blood miRNA kit on an automated QIAcube. Peripheral blood from monozygotic twin pairs concordant or discordant for inflammatory bowel disease was subjected to deep TCRalpha and TCRbeta repertoire profiling with unique molecular barcoding. For every twin pair, smoking habits were documented, and each individual was categorised as a current, former or never smoker.

This receptor was obtained from a human donor with ulcerative colitis or Crohn's disease, or a healthy co-twin of an affected twin (not recorded which). The sample comprised blood. Here the chain combines TRBV20-1 and TRBJ2-1. The CDR3 protein: CSARTKGHNEQFF.